This T cell receptor beta chain appears in the sequencing data of a study of T cell repertoires in cytomegalovirus infection. This clonotype occurred a few times. TCRdb reprocessed the reads via MiXCR and lists one record per CDR3 protein. The sample carries around 320,000 distinct CDR3 sequences, more than 9% recorded once. CDR3 length: 13 amino acids. V lost 5 bases and J lost 2, with 9 bases in between. Germline V CDR1 and CDR2: SGHTA, FQGNSA. The sequencing sample was made of PBMCs. This sequence originates from a human donor in good health (CMV status not recorded). Some clones in this sample may be carry-over from other donors' samples. This chain uses TRBV7-2 with TRBJ1-1; D is ambiguous. The CDR3, as DNA: TGTGCCAGCAGCATTAAATCTAACACTGAAGCTTTCTTT. This translates into CASSIKSNTEAFF.